Listed below are T cell receptor beta chains from one sample, sequenced in a study of cytomegalovirus exposure and HLA in healthy donors. Some clones are missing from TCRdb's copy, which holds only in-frame ones; the method was immunoSEQ multiplex PCR. The table includes more than 85,000 clones, over 55% detected once. Sequencing used PBMCs. These receptors all stem from a woman aged 25 to 39 in good health and CMV-seronegative. Each CDR3 is given with its conserved first and last residue. Each record gives: V gene, J gene, clone size, D gene, CDR3 length, CDR3 DNA, CDR3 protein. D genes are given only for firm matches. The size of a clone is reported for some rows only, either as once, few or many, or as a class for expanded clones.

TRBV2	TRBJ2-1	few	TRBD2	14	TGTGCCAGCAGGACTAGCGGTCCCTACAATGAGCAGTTCTTC	CASRTSGPYNEQFF
TRBV7-9	TRBJ1-4	.	TRBD1	14	TGTGCCAGCAGCTTAGGACAGGGGACTGAAAAACTGTTTTTT	CASSLGQGTEKLFF
TRBV28	TRBJ2-7	.	.	12	TGTGCCAGCAGTTTAAGAGACTACGAGCAGTACTTC	CASSLRDYEQYF
TRBV5-1	TRBJ2-3	.	.	14	TGCGCCAGCAGCTTAAGCGGCCGCACAGATACGCAGTATTTT	CASSLSGRTDTQYF
TRBV5-5	TRBJ2-6	once	.	17	TGTGCCAGCAGCCATCGACTGTTTACCTCTGGGGCCAACGTCCTGACTTTC	CASSHRLFTSGANVLTF
TRBV6-5	TRBJ2-2	.	TRBD2	14	TGTGCCAGCCACCCGGGGGGGAACACCGGGGAGCTGTTTTTT	CASHPGGNTGELFF
TRBV7-2	TRBJ1-1	.	.	15	TGTGCCAGCAGCTTAGCCAAGGGGTGGAACACTGAAGCTTTCTTT	CASSLAKGWNTEAFF
TRBV11-2	TRBJ2-5	.	TRBD1	15	TGTGCCAGCAGCTTAGATCAGGGGGCGAGTGAGACCCAGTACTTC	CASSLDQGASETQYF
TRBV7-8	TRBJ2-3	.	.	15	TGTGCCAGCAGCTTTCTCGGGAGTAACACAGATACGCAGTATTTT	CASSFLGSNTDTQYF
TRBV6-6	TRBJ1-1	.	.	14	TGTGCCAGCAGTTTAGTCAGGGCGGGAACTGAAGCTTTCTTT	CASSLVRAGTEAFF
TRBV18	TRBJ2-7	once	.	14	TGTGCCAGCTCACCGAAATCGGGATTTAACGAGCAGTACTTC	CASSPKSGFNEQYF
TRBV5-4	TRBJ1-2	few	.	11	TGCGCCAGCAGCCAAGGGAGAGGCTACACCTTC	CASSQGRGYTF
TRBV6-1	TRBJ2-7	.	.	14	TGTGCCAGCAGGCCCCGTCCTACCTCCTACGAGCAGTACTTC	CASRPRPTSYEQYF
TRBV11-2	TRBJ2-5	.	TRBD1	13	TGTGCCAGCAGCTTACAGGGGGAAGAGACCCAGTACTTC	CASSLQGEETQYF
TRBV6-4	TRBJ1-5	once	TRBD1	14	TGTGCCAGCAGCCCGACAGGGGGCAATCAGCCCCAGCATTTT	CASSPTGGNQPQHF
TRBV27	TRBJ2-3	.	TRBD1	13	TGTGCCAGCAGCTATACAGGGGTAGATACGCAGTATTTT	CASSYTGVDTQYF
TRBV28	TRBJ1-3	.	TRBD1	16	TGTGCCAGCAGTTTTAGACAGGGCTACTCTGGAAACACCATATATTTT	CASSFRQGYSGNTIYF
TRBV11-2	TRBJ2-7	.	.	11	TGTGCCAGCAGTCCTAGTTACGAGCAGTACTTC	CASSPSYEQYF
TRBV7-9	TRBJ2-1	.	TRBD2	15	TGTGCCAGCAGCTTAGTAGCGGGGGTATACAATGAGCAGTTCTTC	CASSLVAGVYNEQFF
TRBV27	TRBJ1-6	few	TRBD1	17	TGTGCCAGCCCTTTCCAGGGCAGGGGGACATATAATTCACCCCTCCACTTT	CASPFQGRGTYNSPLHF
TRBV7-2	TRBJ2-2	many	.	12	TGTGCCAGCAGCCCGTCCACCGGGGAGCTGTTTTTT	CASSPSTGELFF
TRBV27	TRBJ1-5	few	.	15	TGTGCCAGCAGTTCCCTGGGAGGCCTAAATCAGCCCCAGCATTTT	CASSSLGGLNQPQHF
TRBV5-1	TRBJ1-6	.	TRBD1	15	TGCGCCAGCAGCTTGAGTAGACAGGGGAATTCACCCCTCCACTTT	CASSLSRQGNSPLHF
TRBV10-1	TRBJ2-4	.	.	17	TGCGCCAGCAGTGATGGAGCTGGGTCGGAAGCCAAAAACATTCAGTACTTC	CASSDGAGSEAKNIQYF
TRBV7-8	TRBJ2-3	.	.	12	TGTGCCAGCAGCAGAGGAGGAGATACGCAGTATTTT	CASSRGGDTQYF
TRBV5-1	TRBJ2-2	.	.	14	TGCGCCAGCAGCTTGGTGACTTTCACCGGGGAGCTGTTTTTT	CASSLVTFTGELFF
TRBV5-1	TRBJ1-1	.	TRBD1	15	TGCGCCAGCAGCCAGACAGGGGATCCGAACACTGAAGCTTTCTTT	CASSQTGDPNTEAFF
TRBV6-1	TRBJ1-1	once	.	11	TGTGCCACCATGCGGGACACTGAAGCTTTCTTT	CATMRDTEAFF
TRBV28	TRBJ1-2	.	.	12	TGTGCCAGCAGTTCCTCCAACTATGGCTACACCTTC	CASSSSNYGYTF
TRBV6-5	TRBJ1-3	few	.	14	TGTGGAACGAGGCGGCATGATTCTGGAAACACCATATATTTT	CGTRRHDSGNTIYF
TRBV11-2	TRBJ1-2	few	.	14	TGTGCCAGCAGCCCGTCCGGGGGGCTCTATGGCTACACCTTC	CASSPSGGLYGYTF
TRBV29-1	TRBJ1-2	few	.	14	TGCAGCGTTGAAGATCTTCGGGAAAACTATGGCTACACCTTC	CSVEDLRENYGYTF